The present T cell receptor beta chain was sequenced within a study of CD8 T cells in Susac syndrome (dated by TCRdb to about 2019). Background on the whole study: Repertoire sequencing was used to test whether CD8+ T cell activation and differentiation in Susac syndrome was antigen driven.

Points the paper makes about the study in general: The TCR sequencing and HLA analysis was acknowledged to have included a relatively small number of individuals.

RNA was extracted using the RNeasy kit, and about 0.45 to 1 ug of the RNA was reverse transcribed with random hexamers. TCR beta CDR3 regions were amplified with the immunoSEQ multiplex PCR assay covering 54 Vbeta and 13 Jbeta segments. To correct PCR amplification bias, a synthetic template baseline was used for both primer optimization and computational correction. The authors' pipeline ran thus. Only productive sequences were kept, with reads annotated to V, D and J genes according to IMGT and analyzed in immunoSEQ Analyzer. Clonality was computed as one minus Shannon entropy normalized by log2 of the number of productive unique sequences. For each patient and control, public and private clones were evaluated within the 100 most prevalent clones. Clones were defined as Susac-specific when absent from the healthy and MS cohorts, from over 950 published viral clones and from other ImmuneACCESS disease sequences. TCRdb's own reprocessing of the public reads used fastp at Q25 and MiXCR and kept productive beta chains. Each CDR3 protein appears once, grouped with its most common genes and DNA. TCRdb's processing, not the authors', yielded these V and J calls. This sample has approximately 100,000 distinct CDR3 sequences in its table, and 80% to 95% of those were observed once. Over 0.12% of the sample is in the top ten clones.

High-throughput TCR beta sequencing profiled peripheral blood CD8+ and CD4+ T cells from healthy donors, Susac syndrome patients and multiple sclerosis patients. Healthy donors were age- and sex-matched controls. Bulk CD8+ and CD4+ T cells were purified by magnetic negative isolation, while CD8+ TEMRA cells were enriched using FACS. Blood was collected in EDTA tubes and processed within 24 hours, with PBMCs isolated through density gradient centrifugation. PBMCs intended for TCR sequencing were cryopreserved in liquid nitrogen and thawed later in a water bath at 37 degrees C. A purity of at least 90% was achieved for sorted or isolated CD4+, CD8+ and CD8+ TEMRA cells. Comments on this clonotype: The antigen this receptor binds is unknown. No clone much larger than this one lies a single base away; base qualities are absent.

The specimen was CD4+ T cells from PBMCs. This clonotype originated in a human donor in good health.

The sequence in DNA is TGTGCCAGCAGTCCAAACACAGGGGGATCTAGGACTGAAGCTTTCTTT. Translated, it gives CASSPNTGGSRTEAFF. The receptor chain draws on TRBV12-3 or TRBV12-4 and TRBJ1-1; 8 central nucleotides agree with TRBD1. The CDR3, from cysteine to phenylalanine, totals 16 residues. Only the CDR3 region is kept as DNA, spanning 48 bases read in frame from base 1. V lost 5 bases and J lost 5 bases, and the count of bases not matched to a germline gene is 13.